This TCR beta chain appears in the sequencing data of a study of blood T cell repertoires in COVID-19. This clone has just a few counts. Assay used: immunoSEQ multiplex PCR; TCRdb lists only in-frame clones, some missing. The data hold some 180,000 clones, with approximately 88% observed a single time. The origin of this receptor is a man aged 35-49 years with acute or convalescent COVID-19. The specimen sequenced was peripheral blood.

In DNA form, the CDR3 reads TGTGCCAGCAGCCAAGAAATAATTGGCTTAGGCAGGGTGAGCTCTGGAAACACCATATATTTT. It codes for CASSQEIIGLGRVSSGNTIYF. The chain is built from TRBV4-2 and TRBJ1-3; the D gene is possibly TRBD1 (5 bases). The V and J ends lost 0 bases and 0 bases respectively, with 24 bases between them. Germline assignment: CDR1 LGHNA and CDR2 YNFKEQ. This CDR3 has 21 amino acids.